The T cell receptor (beta chain) under discussion was sequenced for a study of cytomegalovirus exposure and HLA in healthy donors. The CDR3 contains 12 residues. Germline CDR1 is SQVTM and CDR2 is ANQGSEA. The V end lost 8 bases, the J end lost 4 bases, and 13 bases lay between the germline ends. The PCR used 60 Vbeta and 13 Jbeta primers. Sequenced by immunoSEQ multiplex PCR; TCRdb stores in-frame clones only, minus some. Seen here are some 150,000 clones, roughly 80% observed once, and the top ten hold roughly 2.5%. V usage is TRBV29-1 and J usage is TRBJ2-3, with a tentative D call TRBD2 (5 bases). Sequencing was performed on PBMCs. The clonotype was recovered from a boy aged 2 to 9 in good health and CMV-seronegative. CDR3: CSHLEGPDTQYF. The CDR3 DNA reads TGCAGCCACCTAGAGGGCCCAGATACGCAGTATTTT.